This entry lists 11 T cell receptor beta chains sequenced from one sample in a study of T-cell memory formation after mild COVID-19. TCRdb fed the 5' RACE reads into MiXCR, producing one record per CDR3 protein. The data show over 300,000 distinct CDR3 sequences, with 20% to 25% seen just once and 21% held by the top ten. Material for sequencing was PBMCs or a T cell subset sorted from them (not recorded which). These receptors all come from a man between 18 and 35 years old who had mild COVID-19 (a few samples of this study predate the infection). Cell type and time point are not known.

The chain couples TRBV7-6 to TRBJ1-5, with 7 positions matching TRBD1. V lost 5 bases, J lost 6 bases, and 10 bases stayed unmatched. The CDR3 runs to 15 residues. CDR1 is SGHVS and CDR2 is FNYEAQ in the germline V gene. The CDR3 is CASSPGQGVGQPQHF. For the CDR3, the DNA is TGTGCCAGCAGCCCGGGGCAGGGGGTAGGTCAGCCCCAGCATTTT.

V gene TRBV6-5 combines with J gene TRBJ2-1; 7 nucleotides agree with TRBD1. There are 19 residues in the CDR3. Trimming at V came to 6 bases and at J to 0 bases, leaving 17 bases not matched to a gene. Germline V gene sequence: CDR1 MNHEY, CDR2 SVGAGI. CDR3 nucleotides: TGTGCCAGCAGGTCCTTTTACAACAGGGGCCTTAGCTCCTACAATGAGCAGTTCTTC. Encoded protein: CASRSFYNRGLSSYNEQFF.

This clonotype occurred a few times. The chain carries TRBV29-1 and TRBJ2-7; possible D gene TRBD1, 5 bases. The CDR3 has 13 residues. Trimming stripped 6 bases from V and 2 bases from J, with 14 bases between. Germline CDR1 SQVTM, CDR2 ANQGSEA. Here the CDR3 DNA reads TGCAGCGTCGCAGTACAGGACACCTACGAGCAGTACTTC. Protein product: CSVAVQDTYEQYF.

This clonotype was seen more than once but under ten times. The V gene is TRBV20-1, the J gene TRBJ2-7, with D perhaps matching TRBD1 (6 bases). CDR1 and CDR2 from the germline V gene are DFQATT and SNEGSKA (reference sequence). This CDR3 comprises 13 residues. Deletions cut 5 bases from V and 3 bases from J, with 14 bases between. The CDR3 nucleotides read TGCAGTGCTTGGGGGCATCAGAGCTACGAGCAGTACGTC. Its translation: CSAWGHQSYEQYV.

The table lists this clonotype with many counts. For the CDR3, the DNA is TGTGCCAGCAGTTGGGGGTACTCTGGAAACACCATATATTTT. It yields the protein CASSWGYSGNTIYF. V is TRBV28 and J is TRBJ1-3, with D maybe TRBD1 (5 bases). This CDR3 has 14 residues. The V and J ends lost 4 bases and 0 bases respectively, with 7 bases between them. Per the germline V gene, CDR1 is MDHEN and CDR2 is SYDVKM.

This clonotype turned up a few times. This chain uses TRBV12-3 or TRBV12-4 with TRBJ1-3; TRBD1 is a possible D gene (5 bases). V was pared by 5 bases and J by 3 bases, with 11 bases between. The length of the CDR3 is 14 residues. CDR3 residues: CASSIRDGGNTIYF. In DNA form, the CDR3 reads TGTGCCAGCAGTATCCGGGACGGTGGAAACACCATATATTTT.

The chain joins TRBV7-2 to TRBJ2-3; TRBD2 agrees at 7 bases. CDR3 size: 17 residues. V shed 5 bases, J shed 0 bases, and the junction held 11 bases outside the gene matches. Per germline, CDR1 SGHTA and CDR2 FQGNSA. CDR3 loop: CASSEVGGGPSTDTQYF. As DNA, the CDR3 is TGTGCCAGCAGCGAGGTCGGCGGGGGACCTAGCACAGATACGCAGTATTTT.

This clonotype was recorded many times. The chain has TRBV11-2 and TRBJ2-5; unclear D gene. The CDR3 consists of 11 residues. V dropped 5 bases and J dropped 7 bases, with 8 bases sitting between them. Germline assignment: CDR1 SGHAT and CDR2 FQNNGV. The CDR3 loop is CASSPYGTQYF. Written as DNA, the CDR3 is TGTGCCAGCAGCCCCTACGGGACCCAGTACTTC.

In this sample, this clonotype turned up a few times. The rearrangement links TRBV10-1 to TRBJ2-4; maybe TRBD2 (5 bases). The CDR3 runs 16 residues. The germline gives CDR1 WNHNN, CDR2 SYGVQD (reference sequence). V was shortened by 3 bases and J by 0 bases, with 12 bases between the two germline ends. CDR3 coding DNA: TGCGCCAGCAGTGATACTCGCCGGGGAGCCAAAAACATTCAGTACTTC. Translated, it gives CASSDTRRGAKNIQYF.

As regards this clonotype: A much larger clone lies one base from this, so it may be a read error. The rearrangement links TRBV4-1 to TRBJ1-1; D not resolved. The CDR3 is 12 amino acids. Looked up from germline, CDR1 is MGHRA and CDR2 is YSYEKL. The CDR3, as DNA: TGCGCCAGCAGCCAGGTGAACACTCAAGCTTTCTTT. Protein sequence: CASSQVNTQAFF.

J is TRBJ1-1 and V is TRBV25-1, with D possibly being TRBD1 (5 bases). CDR1 is MGHDK, CDR2 SYGVNS, per germline. This CDR3 spans 15 amino acids. Trimming stripped 3 bases from V and 4 bases from J, with 15 bases between. The CDR3: CASSDVGESSTEAFF. For the CDR3, the DNA is TGTGCCAGCAGTGATGTAGGGGAATCTAGCACTGAAGCTTTCTTT.